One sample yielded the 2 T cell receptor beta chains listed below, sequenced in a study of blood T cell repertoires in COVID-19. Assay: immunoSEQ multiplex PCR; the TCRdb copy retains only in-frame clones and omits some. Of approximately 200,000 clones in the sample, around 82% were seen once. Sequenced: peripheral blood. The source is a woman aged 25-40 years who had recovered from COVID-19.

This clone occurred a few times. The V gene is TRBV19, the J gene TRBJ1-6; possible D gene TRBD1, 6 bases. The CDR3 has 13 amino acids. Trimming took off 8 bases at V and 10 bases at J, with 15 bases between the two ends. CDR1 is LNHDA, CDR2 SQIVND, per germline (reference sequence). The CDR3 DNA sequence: TGTGCCAGTGGACAGTTAGGAATCTCACCCCTCCACTTT. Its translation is CASGQLGISPLHF.

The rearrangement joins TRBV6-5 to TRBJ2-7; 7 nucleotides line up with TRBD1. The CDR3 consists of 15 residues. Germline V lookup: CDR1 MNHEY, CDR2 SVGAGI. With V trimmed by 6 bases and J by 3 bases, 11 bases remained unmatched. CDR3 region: CASRPPGQLFYEQYF. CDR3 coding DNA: TGTGCCAGCAGGCCTCCGGGACAGCTATTCTACGAGCAGTACTTC.